Described below is a single TCR beta chain sequence and its context. Its specificity is not known. The germline gives CDR1 LNHDA, CDR2 SQIVND (reference sequence). Trimming removed 4 bases at V and 2 bases at J, with 5 bases between. The CDR3 is 12 residues long. The data were produced by immunoSEQ multiplex PCR, yet TCRdb's version contains in-frame clones alone and is incomplete. The sample holds tens of thousands of clones; 90% to 95% are singletons and the top ten take about 0.5%. The data belong to a study of graft-versus-host responses after intestinal transplantation. Study context: For two to four years after anti-thymocyte globulin induction, all recipients took tacrolimus and steroids. Notes on the study in general: After transplant, early declines in HvG clones were associated with peak levels of circulating GvH clones. The recipient marrow held GvH clones, and some of them showed up first in ileum or blood.

The rearrangement joins TRBV19 to TRBJ1-2; D is unclear. The clonotype was recovered from a human donor who received an intestinal transplant. The source material was unstimulated CD8+ T cells sorted from spleen or lymph node cells, sampled before intestinal transplant. DNA of the CDR3: TGTGCCAGTAGTACTATCAACTATGGCTACACCTTC. It yields the protein CASSTINYGYTF.